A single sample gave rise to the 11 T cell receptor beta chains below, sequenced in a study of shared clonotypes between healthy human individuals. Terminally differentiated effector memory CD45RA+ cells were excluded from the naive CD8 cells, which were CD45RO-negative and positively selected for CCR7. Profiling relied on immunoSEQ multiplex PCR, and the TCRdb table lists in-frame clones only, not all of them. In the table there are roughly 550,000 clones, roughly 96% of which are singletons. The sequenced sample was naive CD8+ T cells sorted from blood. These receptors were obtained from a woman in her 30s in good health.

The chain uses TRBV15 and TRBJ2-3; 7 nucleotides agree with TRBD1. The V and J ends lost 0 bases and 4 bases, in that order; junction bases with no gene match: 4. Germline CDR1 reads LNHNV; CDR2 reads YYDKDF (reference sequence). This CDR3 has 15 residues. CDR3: CATSRERGRADTQYF. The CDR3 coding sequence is TGTGCCACCAGCAGAGAAAGGGGGCGGGCAGATACGCAGTATTTT.

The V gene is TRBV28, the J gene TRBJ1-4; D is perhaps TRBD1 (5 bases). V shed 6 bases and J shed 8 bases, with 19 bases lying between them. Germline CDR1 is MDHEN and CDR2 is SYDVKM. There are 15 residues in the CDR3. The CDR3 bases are TGTGCCAGCAGCTCACTCCTGCCCGGGGGGGAAAAACTGTTTTTT. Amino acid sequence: CASSSLLPGGEKLFF.

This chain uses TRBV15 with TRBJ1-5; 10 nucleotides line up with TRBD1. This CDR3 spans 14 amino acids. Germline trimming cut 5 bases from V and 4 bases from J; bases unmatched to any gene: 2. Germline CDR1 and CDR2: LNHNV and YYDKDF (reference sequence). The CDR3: CATSWGQGNQPQHF. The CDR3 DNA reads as TGTGCCACCAGCTGGGGACAGGGGAATCAGCCCCAGCATTTT.

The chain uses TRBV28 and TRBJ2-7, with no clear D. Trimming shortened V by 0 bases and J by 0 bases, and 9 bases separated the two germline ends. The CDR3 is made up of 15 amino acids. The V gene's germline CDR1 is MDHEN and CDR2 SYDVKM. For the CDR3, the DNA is TGTGCCAGCAGTTTATGGCTCTCGAGCTCCTACGAGCAGTACTTC. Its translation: CASSLWLSSSYEQYF. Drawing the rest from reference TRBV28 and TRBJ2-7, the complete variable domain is DVKVTQSSRYLVKRTGEKVFLECVQDMDHENMFWYRQDPGLGLRLIYFSYDVKMKEKGDIPEGYSVSREKKERFSLILESASTNQTSMYLCASSLWLSSSYEQYFGPGTRLTVT.

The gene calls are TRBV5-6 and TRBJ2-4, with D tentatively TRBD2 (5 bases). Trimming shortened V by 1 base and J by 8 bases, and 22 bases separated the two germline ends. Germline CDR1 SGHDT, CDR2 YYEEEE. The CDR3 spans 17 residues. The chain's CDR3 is CASSLKGGGRLKDIQYF. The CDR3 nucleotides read TGTGCCAGCAGCTTGAAGGGTGGCGGGCGTTTAAAAGACATTCAGTACTTC.

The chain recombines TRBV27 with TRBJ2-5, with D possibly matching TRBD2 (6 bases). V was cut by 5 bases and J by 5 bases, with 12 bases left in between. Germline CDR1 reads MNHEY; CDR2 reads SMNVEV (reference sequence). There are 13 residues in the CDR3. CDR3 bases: TGTGCCAGCAGTCCCAACCGGGGGGAGACCCAGTACTTC. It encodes CASSPNRGETQYF.

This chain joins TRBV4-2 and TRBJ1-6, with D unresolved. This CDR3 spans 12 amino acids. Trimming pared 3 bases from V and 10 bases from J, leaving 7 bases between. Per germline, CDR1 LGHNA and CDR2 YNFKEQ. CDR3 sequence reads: CASSQGGSPLHF. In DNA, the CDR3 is TGTGCCAGCAGCCAGGGAGGATCACCCCTCCACTTT.

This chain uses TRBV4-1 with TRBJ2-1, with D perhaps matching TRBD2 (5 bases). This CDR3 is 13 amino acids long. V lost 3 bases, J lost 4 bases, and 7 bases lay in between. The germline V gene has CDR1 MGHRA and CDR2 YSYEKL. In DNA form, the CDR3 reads TGCGCCAGCAGCCACCTAGCTTACAATGAGCAGTTCTTC. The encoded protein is CASSHLAYNEQFF.

The CDR3 sequence: CASSPTRLEGAGANVLTF. CDR3 nucleotides: TGTGCCAGCAGCCCAACGCGGCTGGAGGGGGCTGGGGCCAACGTCCTGACTTTC. The V gene is TRBV11-2, the J gene TRBJ2-6; D assignment may be TRBD1 or TRBD2 (6 bases each). The germline V gene has CDR1 SGHAT and CDR2 FQNNGV. CDR3 size: 18 residues. With 5 bases removed from V and 2 bases from J, the gap between germline ends came to 19 bases. The variable domain in full, completed from reference TRBV11-2 and TRBJ2-6, reads EAGVAQSPRYKIIEKRQSVAFWCNPISGHATLYWYQQILGQGPKLLIQFQNNGVVDDSQLPKDRFSAERLKGVDSTLKIQPAKLEDSAVYLCASSPTRLEGAGANVLTFGAGSRLTVL.

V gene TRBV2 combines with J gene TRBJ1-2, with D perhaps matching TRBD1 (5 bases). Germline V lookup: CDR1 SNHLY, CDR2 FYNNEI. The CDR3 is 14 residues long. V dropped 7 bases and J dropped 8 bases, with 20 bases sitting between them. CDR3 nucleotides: TGTGCCAGCACTGAGGGCGGGGCCCGTGGGGGCTACACCTTC. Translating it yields CASTEGGARGGYTF.

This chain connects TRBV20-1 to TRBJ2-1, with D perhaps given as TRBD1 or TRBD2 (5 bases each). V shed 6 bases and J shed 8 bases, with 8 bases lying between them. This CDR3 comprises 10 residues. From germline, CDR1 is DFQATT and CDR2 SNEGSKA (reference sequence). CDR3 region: CSAREYEQFF. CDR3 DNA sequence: TGCAGTGCCAGGGAGTATGAGCAGTTCTTC.